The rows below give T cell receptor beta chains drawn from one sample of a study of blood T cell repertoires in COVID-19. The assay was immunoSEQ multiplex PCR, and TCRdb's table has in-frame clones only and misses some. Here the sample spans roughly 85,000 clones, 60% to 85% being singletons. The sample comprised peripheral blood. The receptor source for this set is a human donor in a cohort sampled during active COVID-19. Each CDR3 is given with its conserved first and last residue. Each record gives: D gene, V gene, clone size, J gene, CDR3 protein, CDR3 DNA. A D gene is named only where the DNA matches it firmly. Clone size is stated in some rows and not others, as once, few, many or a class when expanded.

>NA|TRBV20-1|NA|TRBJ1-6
CSASQGINNSPLHF
TGCAGTGCCAGTCAGGGGATAAATAATTCACCCCTCCACTTT
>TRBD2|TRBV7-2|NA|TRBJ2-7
CASSLVTSGGYEQYF
TGTGCCAGCAGCTTAGTTACTAGCGGGGGGTACGAGCAGTACTTC
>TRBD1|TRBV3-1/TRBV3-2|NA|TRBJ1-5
CASSQPTGGDQPQHF
TGTGCCAGCAGCCAGCCCACAGGGGGCGATCAGCCCCAGCATTTT
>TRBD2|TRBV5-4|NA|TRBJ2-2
CASSSSRTSGGAAGELFF
TGTGCCAGCAGCTCTTCCCGGACTAGCGGGGGGGCCGCCGGGGAGCTGTTTTTT
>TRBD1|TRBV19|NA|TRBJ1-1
CASSPRDRGTEAFF
TGTGCCAGTAGTCCCCGGGACAGGGGTACTGAAGCTTTCTTT
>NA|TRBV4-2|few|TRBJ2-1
CASSRTGDNEQFF
TGTGCCAGCAGCCGCACCGGGGACAATGAGCAGTTCTTC
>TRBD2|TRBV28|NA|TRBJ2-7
CASSLIQASGERYEQYF
TGTGCCAGCAGTTTAATTCAGGCTAGCGGGGAGAGGTACGAGCAGTACTTC
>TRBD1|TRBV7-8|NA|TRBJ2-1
CASSLAAYRGRLYNEQFF
TGTGCCAGCAGCTTAGCGGCGTACAGGGGGCGGTTATACAATGAGCAGTTCTTC
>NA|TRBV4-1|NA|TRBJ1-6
CASSQSRDYSPLHF
TGCGCCAGCAGCCAATCCAGGGACTATTCACCCCTCCACTTT
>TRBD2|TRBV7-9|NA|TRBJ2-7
CASSSQNPLAGYEQYF
TGTGCCAGCAGCTCCCAGAACCCACTAGCGGGCTACGAGCAGTACTTC
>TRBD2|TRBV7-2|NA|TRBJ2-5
CASSLFGGGAGETQYF
TGTGCCAGCAGCTTATTTGGCGGGGGGGCCGGAGAGACCCAGTACTTC
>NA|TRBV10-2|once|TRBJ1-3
CASSETLSTFSGNTIYF
TGCGCCAGCAGTGAAACTCTGTCGACTTTCTCTGGAAACACCATATATTTT
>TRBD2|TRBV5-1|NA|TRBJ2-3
CASSLTSGGATDTQYF
TGCGCCAGCAGCTTGACTAGCGGGGGGGCAACAGATACGCAGTATTTT
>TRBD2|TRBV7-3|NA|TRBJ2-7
CASRGAPGVAGSYEQYF
TGTGCCAGCAGGGGGGCCCCGGGGGTAGCGGGGTCCTACGAGCAGTACTTC
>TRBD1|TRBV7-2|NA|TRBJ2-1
CASSSTGGYYNEQFF
TGTGCCAGCAGCTCAACAGGGGGTTACTACAATGAGCAGTTCTTC
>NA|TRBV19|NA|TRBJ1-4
CASSLDSRNEKLFF
TGTGCCAGTAGTCTCGACAGCCGTAATGAAAAACTGTTTTTT
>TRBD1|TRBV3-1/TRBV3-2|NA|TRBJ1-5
CASSQDAQGDQPQHF
TGTGCCAGCAGCCAAGATGCGCAGGGGGACCAGCCCCAGCATTTT
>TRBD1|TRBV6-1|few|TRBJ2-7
CASSEYRGRREQYF
TGTGCCAGCAGTGAGTACAGGGGAAGGCGCGAGCAGTACTTC
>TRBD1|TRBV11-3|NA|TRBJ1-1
CASSATDRGTEAFF
TGTGCCAGCAGCGCCACGGACAGGGGCACTGAAGCTTTCTTT
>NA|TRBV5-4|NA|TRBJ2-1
CASNSNRDNEQFF
TGTGCCAGCAACTCCAACAGGGACAATGAGCAGTTCTTC
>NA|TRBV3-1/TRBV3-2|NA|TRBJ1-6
CASSHGQISPLHF
TGTGCCAGCAGCCACGGACAGATATCACCCCTCCACTTT
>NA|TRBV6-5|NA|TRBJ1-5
CASSTRGSNQPQHF
TGTGCCAGCAGTACCAGGGGAAGCAATCAGCCCCAGCATTTT
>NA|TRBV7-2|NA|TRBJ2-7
CASSLSSVRSSYEQYF
TGTGCCAGCAGCTTATCTTCGGTGAGGAGCTCCTACGAGCAGTACTTC
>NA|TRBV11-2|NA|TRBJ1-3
CASSSIDRLLSGNTIYF
TGTGCCAGCAGCTCCATCGACAGGTTACTCTCTGGAAACACCATATATTTT
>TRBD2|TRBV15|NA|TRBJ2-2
CATSRDRWAAGGTGELFF
TGTGCCACCAGCAGAGATCGGTGGGCAGCGGGGGGGACCGGGGAGCTGTTTTTT
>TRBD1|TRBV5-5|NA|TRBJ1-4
CASSLDPRQGSNEKLFF
TGTGCCAGCAGCTTGGACCCGCGACAGGGGTCTAATGAAAAACTGTTTTTT
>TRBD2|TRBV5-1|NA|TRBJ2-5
CASSLVASGGLYQETQYF
TGCGCCAGCAGCTTGGTGGCTAGCGGGGGTCTCTACCAAGAGACCCAGTACTTC
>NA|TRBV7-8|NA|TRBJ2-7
CASSSVPEGNYEQYF
TGTGCCAGCAGCTCCGTTCCTGAGGGAAACTACGAGCAGTACTTC
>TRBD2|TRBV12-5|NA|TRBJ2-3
CASGSAGTDTQYF
TGTGCTAGTGGGTCAGCGGGGACAGATACGCAGTATTTT
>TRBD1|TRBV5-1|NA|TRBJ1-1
CASSLGTGGGKAFF
TGCGCCAGCAGCTTGGGGACAGGGGGCGGAAAAGCTTTCTTT
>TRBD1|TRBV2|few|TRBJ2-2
CASRRQGNTGELFF
TGTGCCAGCAGGCGACAGGGAAACACCGGGGAGCTGTTTTTT
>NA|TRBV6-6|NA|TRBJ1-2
CASSYEGRRAYGYTF
TGTGCCAGCAGTTACGAGGGTAGGCGCGCTTATGGCTACACCTTC
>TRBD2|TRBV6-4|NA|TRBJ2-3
CASSDSTSGGDTQYF
TGTGCCAGCAGTGACTCGACTAGCGGGGGAGATACGCAGTATTTT
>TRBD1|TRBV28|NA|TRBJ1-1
CTSRSTGYTEAFF
TGTACCAGCAGGTCGACAGGGTACACTGAAGCTTTCTTT
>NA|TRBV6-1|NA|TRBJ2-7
CASSEAGQGTYEQYF
TGTGCCAGCAGTGAAGCGGGGCAGGGCACCTACGAGCAGTACTTC
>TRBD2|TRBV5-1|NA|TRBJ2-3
CASCGGGAVDTQYF
TGCGCCAGTTGCGGCGGGGGGGCTGTGGATACGCAGTATTTT
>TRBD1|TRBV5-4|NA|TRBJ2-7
CASTPDRGPSYEQYF
TGTGCCAGCACCCCAGACAGGGGGCCATCCTACGAGCAGTACTTC
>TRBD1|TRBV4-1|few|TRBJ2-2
CASSQDRQGWTGELFF
TGCGCCAGCAGCCAAGACAGACAGGGATGGACTGGGGAGCTGTTTTTT
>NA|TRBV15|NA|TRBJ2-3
CATSRDLSPSTDTQYF
TGTGCCACCAGCAGAGATCTCAGTCCTAGCACAGATACGCAGTATTTT
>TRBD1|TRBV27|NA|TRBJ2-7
CASSPGLGTATYEQYF
TGTGCCAGCAGTCCGGGTCTAGGGACAGCAACCTACGAGCAGTACTTC
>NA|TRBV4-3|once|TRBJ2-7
CASSQDHPRGGKPYEQYF
TGCGCCAGCAGCCAAGATCACCCCCGGGGAGGAAAACCCTACGAGCAGTACTTC
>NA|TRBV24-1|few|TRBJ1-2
CATSDEGSPYGYTF
TGTGCCACCAGTGATGAAGGGAGCCCCTATGGCTACACCTTC
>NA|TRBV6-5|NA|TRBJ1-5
CASSYSSGQPQHF
TGTGCCAGCAGTTACTCCTCGGGGCAGCCCCAGCATTTT
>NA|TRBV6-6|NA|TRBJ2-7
CASSPGFAYEQYF
TGTGCCAGCAGTCCGGGGTTCGCCTACGAGCAGTACTTC
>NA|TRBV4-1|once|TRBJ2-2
CASSQDLSSVAGELFF
TGCGCCAGCAGCCAAGACTTGTCGTCAGTGGCCGGGGAGCTGTTTTTT
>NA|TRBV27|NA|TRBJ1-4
CASSLFGGGDEKLFF
TGTGCCAGCAGTTTATTCGGGGGGGGAGATGAAAAACTGTTTTTT
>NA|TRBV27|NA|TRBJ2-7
CASRPGFFTEQYF
TGTGCCAGCAGGCCAGGGTTTTTCACCGAGCAGTACTTC
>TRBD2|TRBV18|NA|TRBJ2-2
CASSPLRGSGGAWTGELFF
TGTGCCAGCTCACCACTGAGAGGCAGCGGGGGGGCATGGACCGGGGAGCTGTTTTTT
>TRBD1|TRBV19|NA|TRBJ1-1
CASSFNRGTEAFF
TGTGCCAGTAGTTTCAACAGGGGGACTGAAGCTTTCTTT
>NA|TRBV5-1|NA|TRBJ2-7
CASSLVQASYEQYF
TGCGCCAGCAGCTTGGTACAGGCATCCTACGAGCAGTACTTC
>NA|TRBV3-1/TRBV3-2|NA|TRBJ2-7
CASSGTTGSYEQYF
TGTGCCAGCAGCGGAACGACAGGCTCCTACGAGCAGTACTTC
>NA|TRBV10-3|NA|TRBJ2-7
CAISAGPPSYEQYF
TGTGCCATCAGTGCAGGGCCGCCGTCCTACGAGCAGTACTTC
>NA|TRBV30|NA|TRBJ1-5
CAWSVGGGWQPQHF
TGTGCCTGGAGTGTAGGCGGGGGCTGGCAGCCCCAGCATTTT